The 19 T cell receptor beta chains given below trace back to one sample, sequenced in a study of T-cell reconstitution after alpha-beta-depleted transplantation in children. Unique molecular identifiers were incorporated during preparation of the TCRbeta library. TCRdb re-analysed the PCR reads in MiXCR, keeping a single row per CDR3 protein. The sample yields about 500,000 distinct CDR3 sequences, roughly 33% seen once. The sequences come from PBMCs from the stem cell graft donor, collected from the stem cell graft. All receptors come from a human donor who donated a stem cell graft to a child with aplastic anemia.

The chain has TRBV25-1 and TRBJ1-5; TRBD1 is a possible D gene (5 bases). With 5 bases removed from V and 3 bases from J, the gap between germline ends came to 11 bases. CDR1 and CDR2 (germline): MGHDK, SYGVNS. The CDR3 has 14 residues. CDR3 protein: CASSTLRANQPQHF. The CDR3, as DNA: TGTGCCAGCAGTACCCTCAGGGCCAATCAGCCCCAGCATTTT.

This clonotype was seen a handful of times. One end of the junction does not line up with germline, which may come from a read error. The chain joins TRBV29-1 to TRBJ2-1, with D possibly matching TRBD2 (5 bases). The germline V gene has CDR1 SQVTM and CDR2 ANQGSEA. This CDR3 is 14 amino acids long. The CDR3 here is CSVEGQRSYNEQFF. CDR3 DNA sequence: TGCAGCGTGGAAGGCCAGCGGAGCTACAATGAGCAGTTCTTC.

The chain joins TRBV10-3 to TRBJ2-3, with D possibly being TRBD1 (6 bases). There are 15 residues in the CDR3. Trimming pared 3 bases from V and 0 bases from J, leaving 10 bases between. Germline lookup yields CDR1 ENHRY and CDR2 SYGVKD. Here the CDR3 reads CAISEQDSSTDTQYF. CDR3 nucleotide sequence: TGTGCCATCAGTGAACAGGACAGCAGCACAGATACGCAGTATTTT.

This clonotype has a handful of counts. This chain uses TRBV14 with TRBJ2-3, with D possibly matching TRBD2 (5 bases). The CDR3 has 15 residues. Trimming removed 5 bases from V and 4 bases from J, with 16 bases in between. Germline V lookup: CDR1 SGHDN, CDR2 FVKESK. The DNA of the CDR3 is TGTGCCAGCAGCGAGCGGTTCGACATGGCAGATACGCAGTATTTT. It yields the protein CASSERFDMADTQYF.

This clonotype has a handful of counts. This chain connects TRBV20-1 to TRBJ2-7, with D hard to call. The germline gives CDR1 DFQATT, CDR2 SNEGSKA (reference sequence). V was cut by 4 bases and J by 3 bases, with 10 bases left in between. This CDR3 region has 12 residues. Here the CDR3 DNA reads TGCAGTGCTATGCCCGATGACTACGAGCAGTACTTC. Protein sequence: CSAMPDDYEQYF.

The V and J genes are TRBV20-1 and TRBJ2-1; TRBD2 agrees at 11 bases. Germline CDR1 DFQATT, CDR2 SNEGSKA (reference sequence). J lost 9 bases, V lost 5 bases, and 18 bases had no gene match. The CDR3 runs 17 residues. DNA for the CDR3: TGCAGTGCTTACGTGACTAGCGGGGCCTCCTATAACGGTGAGCAGTTCTTC. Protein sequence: CSAYVTSGASYNGEQFF.

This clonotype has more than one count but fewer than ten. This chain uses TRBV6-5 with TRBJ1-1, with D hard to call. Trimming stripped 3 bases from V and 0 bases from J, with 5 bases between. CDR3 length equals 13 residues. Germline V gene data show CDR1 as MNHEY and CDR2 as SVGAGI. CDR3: CASSYLLNTEAFF. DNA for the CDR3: TGTGCCAGCAGTTATCTATTGAACACTGAAGCTTTCTTT.

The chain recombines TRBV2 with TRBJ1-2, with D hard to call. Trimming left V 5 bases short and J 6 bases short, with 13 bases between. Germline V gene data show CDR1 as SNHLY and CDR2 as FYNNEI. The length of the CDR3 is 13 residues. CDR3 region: CASSPTPSDGYTF. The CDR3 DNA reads TGTGCCAGCAGTCCGACACCTAGTGATGGCTACACCTTC.

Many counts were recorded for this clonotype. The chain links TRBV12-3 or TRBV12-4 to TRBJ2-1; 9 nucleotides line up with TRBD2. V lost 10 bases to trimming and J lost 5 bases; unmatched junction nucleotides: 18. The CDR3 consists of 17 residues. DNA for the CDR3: TGTGCCACCTACGGAGCAGCGGGAGGATTTTTGGACAATGAGCAGTTCTTC. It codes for CATYGAAGGFLDNEQFF.

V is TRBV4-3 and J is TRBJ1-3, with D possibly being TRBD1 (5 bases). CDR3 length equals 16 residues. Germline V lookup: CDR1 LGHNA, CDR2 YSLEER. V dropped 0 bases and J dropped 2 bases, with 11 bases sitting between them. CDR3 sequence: CASSQEEGSPGNTIYF. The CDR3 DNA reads TGCGCCAGCAGCCAAGAGGAGGGGTCCCCTGGAAACACCATATATTTT.

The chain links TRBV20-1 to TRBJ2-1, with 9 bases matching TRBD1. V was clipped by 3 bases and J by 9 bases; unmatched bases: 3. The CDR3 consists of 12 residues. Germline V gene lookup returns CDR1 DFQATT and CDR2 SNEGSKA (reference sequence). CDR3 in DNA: TGCAGTGCTAGGACAGGGGGACGTGAGCAGTTCTTC. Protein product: CSARTGGREQFF.

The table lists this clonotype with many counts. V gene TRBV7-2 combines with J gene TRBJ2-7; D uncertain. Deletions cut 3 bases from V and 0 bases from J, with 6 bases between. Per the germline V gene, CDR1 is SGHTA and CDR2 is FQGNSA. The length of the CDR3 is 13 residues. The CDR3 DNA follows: TGTGCCAGCAGCTTGGCAGCCTCCTACGAGCAGTACTTC. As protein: CASSLAASYEQYF.

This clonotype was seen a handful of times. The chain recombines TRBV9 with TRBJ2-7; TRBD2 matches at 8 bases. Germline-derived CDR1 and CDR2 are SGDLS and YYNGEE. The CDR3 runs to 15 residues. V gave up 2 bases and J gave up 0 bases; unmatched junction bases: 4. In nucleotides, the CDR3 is TGTGCCAGCAGCGTCGCCGGGACTAGCTCCTACGAGCAGTACTTC. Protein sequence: CASSVAGTSSYEQYF.

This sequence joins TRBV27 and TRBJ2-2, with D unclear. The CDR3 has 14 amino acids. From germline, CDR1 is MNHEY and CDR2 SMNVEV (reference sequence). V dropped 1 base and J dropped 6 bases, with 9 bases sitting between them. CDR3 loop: CASSLYGGSGELFF. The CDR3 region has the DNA TGTGCCAGCAGTTTATACGGTGGATCCGGGGAGCTGTTTTTT.

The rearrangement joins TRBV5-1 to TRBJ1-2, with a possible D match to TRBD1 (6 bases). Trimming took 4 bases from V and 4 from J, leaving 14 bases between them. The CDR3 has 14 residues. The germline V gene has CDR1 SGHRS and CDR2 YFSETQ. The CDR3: CASSEATGSYGYTF. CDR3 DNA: TGCGCCAGCAGCGAAGCGACAGGAAGCTATGGCTACACCTTC.

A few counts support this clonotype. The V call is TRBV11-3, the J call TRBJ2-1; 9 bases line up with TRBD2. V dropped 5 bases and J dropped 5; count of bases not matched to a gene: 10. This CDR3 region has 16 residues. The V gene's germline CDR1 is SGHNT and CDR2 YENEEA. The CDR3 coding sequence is TGTGCCAGCAGCCCTTATAGACTAGCGGAAAACAATGAGCAGTTCTTC. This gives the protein CASSPYRLAENNEQFF.

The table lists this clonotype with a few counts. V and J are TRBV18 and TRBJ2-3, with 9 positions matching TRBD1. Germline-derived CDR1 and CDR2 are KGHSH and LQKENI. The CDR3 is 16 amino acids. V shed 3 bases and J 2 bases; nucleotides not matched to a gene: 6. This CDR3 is CASSPARDRVTDTQYF. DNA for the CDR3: TGTGCCAGCTCACCGGCCCGGGACAGGGTCACAGATACGCAGTATTTT. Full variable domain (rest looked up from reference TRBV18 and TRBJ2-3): NAGVMQNPRHLVRRRGQEARLRCSPMKGHSHVYWYRQLPEEGLKFMVYLQKENIIDESGMPKERFSAEFPKEGPSILRIQQVVRGDSAAYFCASSPARDRVTDTQYFGPGTRLTVL.

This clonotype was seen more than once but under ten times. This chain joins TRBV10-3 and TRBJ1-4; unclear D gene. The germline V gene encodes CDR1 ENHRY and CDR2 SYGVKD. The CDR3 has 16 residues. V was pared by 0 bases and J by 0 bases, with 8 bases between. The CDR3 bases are TGTGCCATCAGTGAGTCGATTAAGGCAACTAATGAAAAACTGTTTTTT. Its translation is CAISESIKATNEKLFF.

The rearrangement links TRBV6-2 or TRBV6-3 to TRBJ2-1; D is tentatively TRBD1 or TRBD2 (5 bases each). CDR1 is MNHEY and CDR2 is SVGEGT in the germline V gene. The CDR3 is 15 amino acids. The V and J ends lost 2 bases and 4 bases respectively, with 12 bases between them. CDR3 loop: CASSYRDPSYNEQFF. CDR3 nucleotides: TGTGCCAGCAGTTACCGGGACCCTTCTTACAATGAGCAGTTCTTC.